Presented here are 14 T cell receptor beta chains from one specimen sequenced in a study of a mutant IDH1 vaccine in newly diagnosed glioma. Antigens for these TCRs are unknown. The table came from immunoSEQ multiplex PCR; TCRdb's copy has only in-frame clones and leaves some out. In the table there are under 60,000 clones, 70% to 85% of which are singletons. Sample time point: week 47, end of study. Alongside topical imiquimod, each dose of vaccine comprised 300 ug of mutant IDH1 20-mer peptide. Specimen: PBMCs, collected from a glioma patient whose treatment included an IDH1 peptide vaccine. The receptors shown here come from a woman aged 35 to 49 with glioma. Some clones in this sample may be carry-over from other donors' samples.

The CDR3 sequence is CAWSVLRDDPGYTF. The CDR3 coding sequence is TGTGCCTGGAGTGTACTTCGGGATGACCCTGGCTACACCTTC. The V gene is TRBV30, the J gene TRBJ1-2; D is unclear. V was trimmed by 0 bases and J by 7 bases, leaving 15 bases between them. The CDR3 extends over 14 amino acids. Germline CDR1 reads GTSNPN; CDR2 reads SVGIG (reference sequence).

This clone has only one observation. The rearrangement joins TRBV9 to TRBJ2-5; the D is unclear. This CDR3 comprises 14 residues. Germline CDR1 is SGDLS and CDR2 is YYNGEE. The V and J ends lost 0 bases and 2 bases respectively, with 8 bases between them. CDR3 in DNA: TGTGCCAGCAGCGTAGAGGGTCCACAAGAGACCCAGTACTTC. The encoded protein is CASSVEGPQETQYF.

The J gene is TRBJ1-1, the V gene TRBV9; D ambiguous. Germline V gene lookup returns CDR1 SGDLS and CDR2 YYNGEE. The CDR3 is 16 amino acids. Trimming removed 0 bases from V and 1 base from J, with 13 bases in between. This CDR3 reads CASSVGGGIGNTEAFF. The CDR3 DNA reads TGTGCCAGCAGCGTAGGGGGAGGGATAGGGAACACTGAAGCTTTCTTT.

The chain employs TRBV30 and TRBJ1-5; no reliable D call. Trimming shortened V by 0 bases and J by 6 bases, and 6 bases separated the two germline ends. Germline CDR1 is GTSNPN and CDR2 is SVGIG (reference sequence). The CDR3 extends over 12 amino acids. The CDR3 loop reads CAWSVLGQPQHF. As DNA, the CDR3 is TGTGCCTGGAGTGTACTGGGTCAGCCCCAGCATTTT.

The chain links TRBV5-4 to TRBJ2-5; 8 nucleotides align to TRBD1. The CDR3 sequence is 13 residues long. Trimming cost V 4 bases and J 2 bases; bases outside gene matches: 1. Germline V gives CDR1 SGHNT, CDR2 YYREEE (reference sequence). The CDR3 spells CASSGTGQETQYF. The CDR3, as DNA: TGTGCCAGCAGCGGGACAGGTCAAGAGACCCAGTACTTC.

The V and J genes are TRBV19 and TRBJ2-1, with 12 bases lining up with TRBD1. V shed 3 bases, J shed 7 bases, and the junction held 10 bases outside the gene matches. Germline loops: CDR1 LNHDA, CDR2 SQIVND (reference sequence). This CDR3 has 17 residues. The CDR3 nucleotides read TGTGCCAGTAGTATGCCCCCGGGACAGGGGGCGAGAAATGAGCAGTTCTTC. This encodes CASSMPPGQGARNEQFF.

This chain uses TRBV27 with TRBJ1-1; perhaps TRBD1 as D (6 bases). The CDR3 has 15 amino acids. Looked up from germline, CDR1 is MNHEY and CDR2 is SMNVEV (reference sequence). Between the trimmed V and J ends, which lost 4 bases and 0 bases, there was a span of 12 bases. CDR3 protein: CASSSTGTLNTEAFF. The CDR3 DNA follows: TGTGCCAGCAGTTCGACCGGGACATTGAACACTGAAGCTTTCTTT.

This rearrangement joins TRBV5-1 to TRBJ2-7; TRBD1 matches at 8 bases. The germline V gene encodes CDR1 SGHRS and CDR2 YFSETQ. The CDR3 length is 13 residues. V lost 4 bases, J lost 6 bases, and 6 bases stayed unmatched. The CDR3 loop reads CASSQDRGIEQYF. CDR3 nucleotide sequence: TGCGCCAGCAGCCAAGACAGGGGAATCGAGCAGTACTTC.

The CDR3 bases are TGTGCCAGCAGGGGAGGCGGCCTGGGGGTTGAGACCCAGTACTTC. It translates to CASRGGGLGVETQYF. V gene TRBV6-1 combines with J gene TRBJ2-5, with D possibly matching TRBD2 (6 bases). V was trimmed by 6 bases and J by 5 bases, leaving 19 bases between them. Germline CDR1 and CDR2: MNHNS and SASEGT. This CDR3 is built from 15 residues.

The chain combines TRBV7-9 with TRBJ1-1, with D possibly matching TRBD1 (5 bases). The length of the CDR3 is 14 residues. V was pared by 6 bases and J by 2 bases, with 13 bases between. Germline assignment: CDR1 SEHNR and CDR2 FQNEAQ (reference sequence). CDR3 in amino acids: CASSWDWDNTEAFF. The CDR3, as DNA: TGTGCCAGCAGTTGGGACTGGGACAACACTGAAGCTTTCTTT.

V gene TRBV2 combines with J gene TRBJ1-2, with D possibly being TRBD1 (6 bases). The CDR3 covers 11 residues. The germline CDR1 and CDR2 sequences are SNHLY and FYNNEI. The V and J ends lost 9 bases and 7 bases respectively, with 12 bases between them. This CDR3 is CARAGVSGYTF. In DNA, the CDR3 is TGTGCCAGGGCAGGGGTTTCTGGCTACACCTTC.

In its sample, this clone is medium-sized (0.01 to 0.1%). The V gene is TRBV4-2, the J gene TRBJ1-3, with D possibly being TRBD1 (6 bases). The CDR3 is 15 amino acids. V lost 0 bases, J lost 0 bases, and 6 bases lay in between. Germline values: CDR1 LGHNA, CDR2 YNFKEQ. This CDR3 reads CASSQDRGSGNTIYF. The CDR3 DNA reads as TGTGCCAGCAGCCAAGACAGGGGCTCTGGAAACACCATATATTTT.

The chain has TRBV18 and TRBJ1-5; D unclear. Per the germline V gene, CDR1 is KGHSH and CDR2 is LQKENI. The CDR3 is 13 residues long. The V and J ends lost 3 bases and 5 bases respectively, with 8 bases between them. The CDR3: CASSPATYQPQHF. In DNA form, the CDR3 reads TGTGCCAGCTCACCGGCAACCTATCAGCCCCAGCATTTT. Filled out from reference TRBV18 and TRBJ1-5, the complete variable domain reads NAGVMQNPRHLVRRRGQEARLRCSPMKGHSHVYWYRQLPEEGLKFMVYLQKENIIDESGMPKERFSAEFPKEGPSILRIQQVVRGDSAAYFCASSPATYQPQHFGDGTRLSIL.

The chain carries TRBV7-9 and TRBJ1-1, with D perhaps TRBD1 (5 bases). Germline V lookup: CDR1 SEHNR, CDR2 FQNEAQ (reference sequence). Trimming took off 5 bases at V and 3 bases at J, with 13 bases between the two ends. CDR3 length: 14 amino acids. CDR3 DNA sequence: TGTGCCAGCAGCATAAGGGACGGCGACACTGAAGCTTTCTTT. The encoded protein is CASSIRDGDTEAFF.